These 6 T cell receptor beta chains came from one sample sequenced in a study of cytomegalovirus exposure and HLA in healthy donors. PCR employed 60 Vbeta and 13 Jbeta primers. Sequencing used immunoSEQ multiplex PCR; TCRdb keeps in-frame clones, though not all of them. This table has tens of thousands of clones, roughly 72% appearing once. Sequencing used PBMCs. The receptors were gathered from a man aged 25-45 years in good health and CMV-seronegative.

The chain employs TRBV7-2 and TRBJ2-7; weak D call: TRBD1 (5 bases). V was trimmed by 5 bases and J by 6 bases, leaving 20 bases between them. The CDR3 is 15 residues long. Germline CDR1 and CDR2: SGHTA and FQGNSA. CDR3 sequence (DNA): TGTGCCAGCAGCCTCAATCATCCAGGGCGGAGCGAGCAGTACTTC. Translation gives CASSLNHPGRSEQYF.

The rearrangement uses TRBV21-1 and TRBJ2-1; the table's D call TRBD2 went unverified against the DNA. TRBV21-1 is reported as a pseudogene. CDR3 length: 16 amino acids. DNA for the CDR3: TGTGCCAGCAGCAAAGGTGAGGATTTCTCTTACAATGAGCAGTTCTTC. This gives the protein CASSKGEDFSYNEQFF.

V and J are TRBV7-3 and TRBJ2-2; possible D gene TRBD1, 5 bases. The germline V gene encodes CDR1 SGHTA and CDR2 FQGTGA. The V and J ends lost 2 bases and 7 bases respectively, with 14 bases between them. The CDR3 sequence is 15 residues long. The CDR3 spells CASSLAPGPDGELFF. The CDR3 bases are TGTGCCAGCAGCTTAGCCCCAGGGCCGGACGGGGAGCTGTTTTTT.

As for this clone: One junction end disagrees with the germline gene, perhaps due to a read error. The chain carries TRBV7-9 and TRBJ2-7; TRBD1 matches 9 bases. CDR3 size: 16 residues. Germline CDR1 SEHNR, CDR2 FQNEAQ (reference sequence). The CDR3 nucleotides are TGTTCCAGCAGCTTAGAAGGACAGGGGAAATCCTACGAGCAGTACTTC. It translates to CSSSLEGQGKSYEQYF.

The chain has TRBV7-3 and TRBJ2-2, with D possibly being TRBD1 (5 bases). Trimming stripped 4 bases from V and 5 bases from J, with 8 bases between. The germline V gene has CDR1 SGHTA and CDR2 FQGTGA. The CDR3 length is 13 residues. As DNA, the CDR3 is TGTGCCAGCAGCTCCGCAGGGACCGGGGAGCTGTTTTTT. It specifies CASSSAGTGELFF.

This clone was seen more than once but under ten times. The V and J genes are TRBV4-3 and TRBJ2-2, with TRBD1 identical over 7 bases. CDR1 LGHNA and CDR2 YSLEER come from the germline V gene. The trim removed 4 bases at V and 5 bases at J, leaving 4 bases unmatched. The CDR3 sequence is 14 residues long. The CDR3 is CASSLYRGTGELFF. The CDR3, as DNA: TGCGCCAGCAGCCTCTACAGGGGTACCGGGGAGCTGTTTTTT.